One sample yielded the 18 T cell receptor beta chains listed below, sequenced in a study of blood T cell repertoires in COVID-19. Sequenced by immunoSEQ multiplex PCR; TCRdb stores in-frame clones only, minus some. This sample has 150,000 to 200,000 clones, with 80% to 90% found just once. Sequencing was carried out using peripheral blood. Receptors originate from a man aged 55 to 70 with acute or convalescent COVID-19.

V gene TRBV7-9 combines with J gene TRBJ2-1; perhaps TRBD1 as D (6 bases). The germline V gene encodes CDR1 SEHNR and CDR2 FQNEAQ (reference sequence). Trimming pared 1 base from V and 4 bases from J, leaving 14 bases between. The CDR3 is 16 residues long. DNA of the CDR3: TGTGCCAGCAGCTTAGGGGACAAGGTATTTTACAATGAGCAGTTCTTC. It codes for CASSLGDKVFYNEQFF.

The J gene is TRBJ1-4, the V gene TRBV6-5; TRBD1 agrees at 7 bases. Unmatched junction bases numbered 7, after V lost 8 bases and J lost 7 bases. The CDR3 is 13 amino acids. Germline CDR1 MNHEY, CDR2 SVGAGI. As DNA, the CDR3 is TGTGCCAGCGGAAAGGGGGCAGGTGAAAAACTGTTTTTT. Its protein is CASGKGAGEKLFF.

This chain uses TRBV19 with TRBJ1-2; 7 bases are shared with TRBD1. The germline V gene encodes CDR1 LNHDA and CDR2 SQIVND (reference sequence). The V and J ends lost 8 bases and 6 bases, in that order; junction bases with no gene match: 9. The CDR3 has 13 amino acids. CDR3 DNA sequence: TGTGCCAGTGCGCTGAAGGGGGCCCATGGCTACACCTTC. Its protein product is CASALKGAHGYTF.

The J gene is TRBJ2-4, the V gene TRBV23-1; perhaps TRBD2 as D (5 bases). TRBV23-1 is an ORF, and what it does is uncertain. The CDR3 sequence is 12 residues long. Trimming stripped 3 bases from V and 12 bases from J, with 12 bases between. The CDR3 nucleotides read TGCGCCAGCAGTCATGGACTTCAGAGTCAGTACTTC. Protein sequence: CASSHGLQSQYF.

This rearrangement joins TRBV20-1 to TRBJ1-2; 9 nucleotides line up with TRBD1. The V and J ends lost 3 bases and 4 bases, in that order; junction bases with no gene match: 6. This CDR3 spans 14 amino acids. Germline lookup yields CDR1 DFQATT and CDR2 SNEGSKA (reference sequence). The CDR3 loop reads CSASSGTGTYGYTF. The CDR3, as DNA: TGCAGTGCTAGTTCCGGGACAGGGACCTATGGCTACACCTTC.

In DNA form, the CDR3 reads TGTGCCAGCAAAAGACAGGACAATCAGCCCCAGCATTTT. Encoded protein: CASKRQDNQPQHF. This chain joins TRBV6-6 and TRBJ1-5; D possibly corresponds to TRBD1 (6 bases). Trimming took 7 bases from V and 3 from J, leaving 10 bases between them. The CDR3 covers 13 residues. Germline assignment: CDR1 MNHNY and CDR2 SVGAGI (reference sequence).

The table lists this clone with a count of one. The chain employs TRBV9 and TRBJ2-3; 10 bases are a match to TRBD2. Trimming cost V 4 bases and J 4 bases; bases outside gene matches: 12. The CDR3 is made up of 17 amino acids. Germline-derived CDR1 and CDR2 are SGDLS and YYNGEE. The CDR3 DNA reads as TGTGCCAGCAGCCCCACGATTAGCGGGGGGCCGTCAGATACGCAGTATTTT. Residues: CASSPTISGGPSDTQYF.

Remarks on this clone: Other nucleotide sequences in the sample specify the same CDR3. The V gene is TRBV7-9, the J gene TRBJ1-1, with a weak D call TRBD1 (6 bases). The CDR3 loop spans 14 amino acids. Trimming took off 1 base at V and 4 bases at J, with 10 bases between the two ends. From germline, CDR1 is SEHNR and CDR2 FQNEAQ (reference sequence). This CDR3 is CASSLEGGSTEAFF. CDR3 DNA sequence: TGTGCCAGCAGCTTAGAAGGGGGTTCCACTGAAGCTTTCTTT.

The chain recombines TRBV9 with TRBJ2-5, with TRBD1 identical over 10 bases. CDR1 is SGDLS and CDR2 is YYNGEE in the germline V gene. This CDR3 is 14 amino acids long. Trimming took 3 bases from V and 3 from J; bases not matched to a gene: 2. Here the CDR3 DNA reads TGTGCCAGCAGCGGGACAGGGGGTGAAGAGACCCAGTACTTC. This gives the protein CASSGTGGEETQYF.

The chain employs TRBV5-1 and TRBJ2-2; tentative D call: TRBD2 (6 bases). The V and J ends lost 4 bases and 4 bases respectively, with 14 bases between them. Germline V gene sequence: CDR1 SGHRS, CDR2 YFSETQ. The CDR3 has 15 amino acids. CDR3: CASSLRTGATGELFF. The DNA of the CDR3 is TGCGCCAGCAGCCTCAGGACGGGAGCCACCGGGGAGCTGTTTTTT.

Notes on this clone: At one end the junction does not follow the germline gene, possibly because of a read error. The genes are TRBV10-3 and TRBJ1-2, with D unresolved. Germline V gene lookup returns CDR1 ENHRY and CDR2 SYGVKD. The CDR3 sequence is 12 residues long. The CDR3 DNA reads TGTGCCATCAGTGAGTCGCGGGCCAGTTACGCCTTC. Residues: CAISESRASYAF.

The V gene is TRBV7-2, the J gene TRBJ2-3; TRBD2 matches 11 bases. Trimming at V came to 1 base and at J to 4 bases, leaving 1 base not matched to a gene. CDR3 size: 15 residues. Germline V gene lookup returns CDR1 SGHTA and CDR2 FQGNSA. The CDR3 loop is CASSLVAGGPDTQYF. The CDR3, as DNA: TGTGCCAGCAGCTTAGTAGCGGGGGGGCCAGATACGCAGTATTTT.

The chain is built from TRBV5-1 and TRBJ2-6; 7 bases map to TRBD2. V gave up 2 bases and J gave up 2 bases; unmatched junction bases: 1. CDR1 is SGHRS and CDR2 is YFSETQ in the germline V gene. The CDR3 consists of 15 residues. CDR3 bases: TGCGCCAGCAGCTTTAGCGGGCCTGGGGCCAACGTCCTGACTTTC. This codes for CASSFSGPGANVLTF.

CDR3 coding DNA: TGTGCCACCAGTAGCCAGGGGGCCCTCTTCTACGAGCAGTACTTC. This codes for CATSSQGALFYEQYF. The chain uses TRBV24-1 and TRBJ2-7; TRBD1 matches at 8 bases. This CDR3 is 15 amino acids long. The V gene's germline CDR1 is KGHDR and CDR2 SFDVKD. The J segment lost 3 bases and the V segment lost 6 bases, leaving 9 bases of the junction unmatched.

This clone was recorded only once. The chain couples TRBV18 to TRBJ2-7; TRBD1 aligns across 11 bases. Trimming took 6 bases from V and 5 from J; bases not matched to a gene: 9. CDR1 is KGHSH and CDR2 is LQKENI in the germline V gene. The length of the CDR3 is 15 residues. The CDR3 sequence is CASSRRTGGFDEQYF. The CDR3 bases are TGTGCCAGCTCTCGCCGGACAGGGGGCTTCGACGAGCAGTACTTC.

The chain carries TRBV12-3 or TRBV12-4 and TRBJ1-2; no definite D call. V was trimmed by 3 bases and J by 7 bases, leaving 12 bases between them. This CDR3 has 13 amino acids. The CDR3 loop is CASSFDLLGGYTF. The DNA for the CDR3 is TGTGCCAGCAGTTTTGACTTGTTGGGTGGCTACACCTTC.

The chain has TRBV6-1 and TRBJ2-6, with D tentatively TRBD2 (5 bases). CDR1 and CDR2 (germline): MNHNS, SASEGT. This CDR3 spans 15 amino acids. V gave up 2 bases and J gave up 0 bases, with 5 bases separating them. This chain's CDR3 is CASSERGSGANVLTF. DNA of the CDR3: TGTGCCAGCAGTGAACGGGGCTCTGGGGCCAACGTCCTGACTTTC.

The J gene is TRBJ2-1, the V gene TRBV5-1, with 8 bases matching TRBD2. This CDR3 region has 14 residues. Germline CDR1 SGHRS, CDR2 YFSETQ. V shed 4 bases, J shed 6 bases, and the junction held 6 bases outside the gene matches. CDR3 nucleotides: TGCGCCAGCAGCAACGGGGGGGCCGTCAATGAGCAGTTCTTC. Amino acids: CASSNGGAVNEQFF.